The 2 T cell receptor beta chains presented below share a single source sample, sequenced in a study of blood T cells in healthy people across ages. A second PCR of roughly 7 to 11 cycles used a sample-barcoded 5' primer and a J-beta primer mix. TCRdb itself ran the 5' RACE reads through MiXCR, one entry per CDR3 protein. The table has about 1.4 million distinct CDR3 sequences, around 59% seen once. The sample comprised blood. The receptors shown here come from a man younger than 30 in good health.

This clonotype was seen a handful of times. This chain links TRBV7-9 with TRBJ2-3; TRBD2 aligns across 9 bases. Germline loops: CDR1 SEHNR, CDR2 FQNEAQ (reference sequence). The CDR3 covers 17 residues. V was pared by 2 bases and J by 6 bases, with 12 bases of the junction left unmatched. The CDR3 coding sequence is TGTGCCAGCAGCTTACGTTCCAGCGGGAGGCGTATTGATACGCAGTATTTT. Residues: CASSLRSSGRRIDTQYF.

This rearrangement joins TRBV6-6 to TRBJ2-2, with D uncertain. Trimming left V 8 bases short and J 1 base short, with 11 bases between. The CDR3 length is 14 residues. Germline loops: CDR1 MNHNY, CDR2 SVGAGI (reference sequence). Written as DNA, the CDR3 is TGTGCCAGCTTGAAACAGTTGAACACCGGGGAGCTGTTTTTT. Encoded protein: CASLKQLNTGELFF.